Listed here are 18 T cell receptor beta chains from one sample, sequenced in a study of cytomegalovirus exposure and HLA in healthy donors. The primer mix had 60 Vbeta and 13 Jbeta primers. Data came from immunoSEQ multiplex PCR; TCRdb stores just in-frame clones and leaves some out. The table includes some 98,000 clones, roughly 80% detected once. Sequenced sample: PBMCs. All receptors come from a human donor in good health.

The V gene is TRBV21-1, the J gene TRBJ2-2; the table's D gene call, TRBD1, was not cross checked with the DNA. TRBV21-1 counts as a pseudogene. The CDR3 runs to 15 residues. The CDR3 loop is CASARTGVNTGELFF. CDR3 sequence (DNA): TGTGCCAGCGCCCGGACAGGGGTTAACACCGGGGAGCTGTTTTTT.

V usage is TRBV9 and J usage is TRBJ2-5; D gene uncertain. Germline CDR1 and CDR2: SGDLS and YYNGEE. V gave up 0 bases and J gave up 1 base, with 13 bases separating them. The CDR3 totals 16 residues. This chain's CDR3 is CASSVGVGGIQETQYF. The CDR3 bases are TGTGCCAGCAGCGTAGGGGTTGGCGGTATCCAAGAGACCCAGTACTTC.

The chain has TRBV27 and TRBJ2-2, with TRBD1 matching over 9 bases. V shed 6 bases and J 1 base; nucleotides not matched to a gene: 6. The CDR3 extends over 16 amino acids. Germline V gene sequence: CDR1 MNHEY, CDR2 SMNVEV (reference sequence). DNA of the CDR3: TGTGCCAGCAGGTCCCGGACAGGGGTGAACACCGGGGAGCTGTTTTTT. Protein: CASRSRTGVNTGELFF.

This rearrangement joins TRBV18 to TRBJ2-3; D remains unclear. This CDR3 comprises 14 residues. Per germline, CDR1 KGHSH and CDR2 LQKENI. Trimming left V 2 bases short and J 2 bases short, with 8 bases between. The CDR3 loop is CASSPRDTTDTQYF. The CDR3 region has the DNA TGTGCCAGCTCACCAAGAGACACCACAGATACGCAGTATTTT.

The CDR3 DNA sequence: TGTGCCAGCAGCTTAGGAGGGTACAGCTCCTACAATGAGCAGTTCTTC. This encodes CASSLGGYSSYNEQFF. The chain carries TRBV7-6 and TRBJ2-1, with D perhaps matching TRBD2 (5 bases). V was trimmed by 1 base and J by 0 bases, leaving 10 bases between them. In germline, CDR1 is SGHVS, CDR2 FNYEAQ. CDR3 length equals 16 residues.

This clone was detected once. V usage is TRBV28 and J usage is TRBJ1-4; possibly TRBD1 for D (6 bases). The CDR3 runs 13 residues. V was cut by 3 bases and J by 10 bases, with 12 bases left in between. Per the germline V gene, CDR1 is MDHEN and CDR2 is SYDVKM. In nucleotides, the CDR3 is TGTGCCAGCAGTTTGGGACAAGGGGGAAAACTGTTTTTT. Amino acid sequence: CASSLGQGGKLFF.

The J gene is TRBJ1-3, the V gene TRBV5-4; D gene uncertain. With 4 bases removed from V and 0 bases from J, the gap between germline ends came to 8 bases. This CDR3 is 14 amino acids long. The V gene's germline CDR1 is SGHNT and CDR2 YYREEE (reference sequence). For the CDR3, the DNA is TGTGCCAGCAGCCCTCGGGGCTCTGGAAACACCATATATTTT. This encodes CASSPRGSGNTIYF.

The chain uses TRBV29-1 and TRBJ1-3; D possibly corresponds to TRBD1 (5 bases). CDR1 is SQVTM and CDR2 is ANQGSEA in the germline V gene. This CDR3 region has 13 residues. Trimming removed 3 bases from V and 4 bases from J, with 10 bases in between. CDR3 sequence (DNA): TGCAGCGTTGACCAGGGCGCGGGAAACACCATATATTTT. This translates into CSVDQGAGNTIYF.

The chain combines TRBV7-2 with TRBJ2-7; D not resolved. Trimming pared 5 bases from V and 2 bases from J, leaving 10 bases between. The CDR3 runs to 13 residues. Germline values: CDR1 SGHTA, CDR2 FQGNSA. This chain's CDR3 is CASSPRRAYEQYF. The CDR3 bases are TGTGCCAGCAGCCCGCGTAGAGCCTACGAGCAGTACTTC.

The CDR3 protein is CASRGGPTNTIYF. CDR3 bases: TGTGCCAGCAGGGGGGGTCCGACGAACACCATATATTTT. The V call is TRBV6-5, the J call TRBJ1-3; maybe TRBD1 (5 bases). Germline V CDR1 and CDR2: MNHEY, SVGAGI. The V end lost 6 bases, the J end lost 7 bases, and 13 bases lay between the germline ends. The length of the CDR3 is 13 residues.

V is TRBV4-1 and J is TRBJ1-5, with D maybe TRBD1 (6 bases). This CDR3 region has 15 residues. Germline V CDR1 and CDR2: MGHRA, YSYEKL. Deletions cut 0 bases from V and 7 bases from J, with 13 bases between. The CDR3 loop is CASSQDDTGIQPQHF. In DNA form, the CDR3 reads TGCGCCAGCAGCCAAGATGACACAGGGATCCAGCCCCAGCATTTT.

The CDR3 coding sequence is TGTGCCAGCAGCCAGACAGGGGTCGGCACAGATACGCAGTATTTT. Translated: CASSQTGVGTDTQYF. The chain links TRBV6-4 to TRBJ2-3; 8 nucleotides agree with TRBD1. The V segment lost 6 bases and the J segment 1 base; nucleotides outside the gene matches: 6. Germline V lookup: CDR1 MRHNA, CDR2 SNTAGT. The CDR3 consists of 15 residues.

The genes are TRBV7-3 and TRBJ2-3; 15 bases agree with TRBD2. The germline V gene encodes CDR1 SGHTA and CDR2 FQGTGA. Trimming cost V 4 bases and J 4 bases; bases outside gene matches: 3. CDR3 length equals 16 residues. The CDR3 loop is CASSSRTSGRADTQYF. The CDR3 nucleotides are TGTGCCAGCAGCTCGAGGACTAGCGGGAGGGCAGATACGCAGTATTTT.

This clone was counted between two and nine times. This chain joins TRBV6-4 and TRBJ1-1, with 10 bases aligning to TRBD1. This CDR3 spans 14 amino acids. Per germline, CDR1 MRHNA and CDR2 SNTAGT. The V segment lost 6 bases and the J segment 3 bases; nucleotides outside the gene matches: 4. The CDR3 is CASSPDRGHTEAFF. The CDR3 DNA reads as TGTGCCAGCAGCCCAGACAGGGGGCACACTGAAGCTTTCTTT.

The V call is TRBV25-1, the J call TRBJ2-3; 12 bases are shared with TRBD2. The ends lost 1 base at V and 4 bases at J; junction bases unmatched: 6. Germline V gene lookup returns CDR1 MGHDK and CDR2 SYGVNS. This CDR3 comprises 17 residues. The CDR3 DNA is TGTGCCAGCAGTGAATCGCTAGCGGGAGGGGTAGCAGATACGCAGTATTTT. It is translated as CASSESLAGGVADTQYF.

The CDR3 sequence: CATGSRVTDEQYF. In nucleotides, the CDR3 is TGTGCCACCGGGTCCCGGGTTACCGACGAGCAGTACTTC. The V and J genes are TRBV10-3 and TRBJ2-7; D not certain. Between the trimmed V and J ends, which lost 10 bases and 5 bases, there was a span of 18 bases. CDR1 ENHRY and CDR2 SYGVKD come from the germline V gene. The CDR3 has 13 residues.

This rearrangement joins TRBV7-6 to TRBJ2-7; 8 positions match TRBD2. The CDR3 covers 14 residues. Losses at the gene ends were 0 bases for V and 4 bases for J; bases not matched to a gene: 2. In germline, CDR1 is SGHVS, CDR2 FNYEAQ. The CDR3 DNA is TGTGCCAGCAGCTTAGCGCGGGGGGCTTACGAGCAGTACTTC. It encodes CASSLARGAYEQYF.

CDR3 bases: TGTGCCAGCAGTGTCGACAGGAACACTGAAGCTTTCTTT. It yields the protein CASSVDRNTEAFF. This chain uses TRBV6-6 with TRBJ1-1; tentatively, D is TRBD1 (5 bases). This CDR3 is built from 13 residues. V lost 5 bases, J lost 1 base, and 8 bases lay in between. The V gene's germline CDR1 is MNHNY and CDR2 SVGAGI (reference sequence).